The clone carrying this T cell receptor beta chain was seen a single time. Its target is unknown. V gave up 4 bases and J gave up 4 bases; unmatched junction bases: 11. Looked up from germline, CDR1 is LNHDA and CDR2 is SQIVND (reference sequence). The CDR3 runs to 18 residues. Deep was the level used in running the assay. Method: immunoSEQ multiplex PCR; TCRdb's copy keeps in-frame clones and lacks some. Of roughly 640,000 clones in the sample, more than 95% were seen once. This entry belongs to a study of shared clonotypes between healthy human individuals. General study points: All-four-donor shared clonotypes had higher generation probabilities than non-shared clonotypes did. Naive subsets tended to show greater estimated richness than memory subsets. Some naive CD4 clonotypes, about 5.5%, turned up in common across a few donors.

The TCR was taken from a young woman in good health. The chain employs TRBV19 and TRBJ2-6; 9 bases are a match to TRBD1. Sequencing input: naive CD4+ T cells sorted from blood. Regarding subset: CD45RA+ positively selected. DNA for the CDR3: TGTGCCAGTAGTACGATCCGGGACAGGGTCTCCGGGGCCAACGTCCTGACTTTC. Translated: CASSTIRDRVSGANVLTF.